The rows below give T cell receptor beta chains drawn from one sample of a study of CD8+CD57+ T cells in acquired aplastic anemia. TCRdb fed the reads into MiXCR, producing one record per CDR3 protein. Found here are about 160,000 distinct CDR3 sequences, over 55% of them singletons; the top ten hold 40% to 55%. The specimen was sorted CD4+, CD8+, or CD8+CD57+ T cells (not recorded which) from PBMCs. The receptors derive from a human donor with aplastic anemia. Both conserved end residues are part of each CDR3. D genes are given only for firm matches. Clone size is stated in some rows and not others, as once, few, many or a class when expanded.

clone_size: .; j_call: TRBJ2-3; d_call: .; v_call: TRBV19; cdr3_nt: TGTGCCAGTAGGACCGGACAAAGCACAGATACGCAGTATTTT; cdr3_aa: CASRTGQSTDTQYF
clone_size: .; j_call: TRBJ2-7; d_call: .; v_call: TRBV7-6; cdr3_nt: TGTGCCAGCAGCTTAGCGGAGGGGGAGGGCTACGAGCAGTACTTC; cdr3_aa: CASSLAEGEGYEQYF
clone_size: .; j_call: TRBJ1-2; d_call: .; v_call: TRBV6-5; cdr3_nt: TGTGCCAGCAGTTACTCGAACCCTGGGACCTCCTATGGCTACACCTTC; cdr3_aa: CASSYSNPGTSYGYTF
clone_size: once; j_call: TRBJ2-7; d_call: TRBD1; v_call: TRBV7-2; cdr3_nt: TGTGCCAGCAGCCACGGACAGGGCCCCTACGAGCAGTACTTC; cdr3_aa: CASSHGQGPYEQYF
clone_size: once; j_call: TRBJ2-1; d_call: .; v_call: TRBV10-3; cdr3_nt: TGTGCCATCAGCAATGGGTACAGTGAGCAGTTCTTC; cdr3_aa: CAISNGYSEQFF
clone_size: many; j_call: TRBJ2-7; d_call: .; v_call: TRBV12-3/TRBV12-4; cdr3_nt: TGTGCCAGCAGTTCACTAGGTTACAGCTCCTACGAGCAGTACTTC; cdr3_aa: CASSSLGYSSYEQYF
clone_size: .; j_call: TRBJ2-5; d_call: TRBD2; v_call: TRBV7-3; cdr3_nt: TGTGCCAGCAGCACCACACTAGCGGGGGGCCAAGAGGCCCAGTACTTC; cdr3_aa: CASSTTLAGGQEAQYF
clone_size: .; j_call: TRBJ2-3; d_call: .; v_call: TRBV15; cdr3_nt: TGTGCCACCAGTGATTCAAAACATACGCAGTATTTT; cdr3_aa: CATSDSKHTQYF
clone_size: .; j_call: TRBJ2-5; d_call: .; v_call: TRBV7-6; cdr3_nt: TGTGCCAGCAGCTTTCGGGACCAAGAGACCCAGTACTTC; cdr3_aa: CASSFRDQETQYF
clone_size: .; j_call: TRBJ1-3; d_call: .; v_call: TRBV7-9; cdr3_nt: TGTGCCAGCATGACGGACGGAAACACCATATATTTT; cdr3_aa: CASMTDGNTIYF
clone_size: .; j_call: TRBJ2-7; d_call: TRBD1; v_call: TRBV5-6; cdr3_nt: TGTGCCAGCAGCTTGGGGGGACAGGGGGCCTTTTTATACGAGCAGTACTTC; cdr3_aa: CASSLGGQGAFLYEQYF
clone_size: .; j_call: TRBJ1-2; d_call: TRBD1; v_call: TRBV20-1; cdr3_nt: TGCAGTGCTAGGGGGACAGGGCTTGGCTACACCTTC; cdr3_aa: CSARGTGLGYTF
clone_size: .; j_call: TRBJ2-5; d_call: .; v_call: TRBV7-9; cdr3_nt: TGTGCCAGCAGCTTACTTCCACAAGAGACCCAGTACTTC; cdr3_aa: CASSLLPQETQYF
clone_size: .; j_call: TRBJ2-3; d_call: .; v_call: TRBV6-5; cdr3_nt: TGTGCCAGCAGACCCTACCGGGGGATCACAGATACGCAGTATTTT; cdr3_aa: CASRPYRGITDTQYF
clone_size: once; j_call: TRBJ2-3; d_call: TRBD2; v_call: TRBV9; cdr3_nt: TGTGCCAGCAGCGTAGGGAGCGGGGGAAGGGGCACAGATACGCAGTATTTT; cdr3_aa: CASSVGSGGRGTDTQYF
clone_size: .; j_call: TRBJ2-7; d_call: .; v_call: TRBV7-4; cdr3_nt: TGTGCCAGCAGCTTAGATTTGGCTACGGACGAGCAGTACTTC; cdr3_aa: CASSLDLATDEQYF
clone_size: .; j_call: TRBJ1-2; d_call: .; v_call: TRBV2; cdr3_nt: TGTGCCAGCAGTGAAGAGGGGCCCTTAGGGTACACCTTC; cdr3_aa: CASSEEGPLGYTF
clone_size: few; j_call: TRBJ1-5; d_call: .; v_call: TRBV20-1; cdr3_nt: TGCAGTGCTAGAATTGGGGGAAATCAGCCCCAGCATTTT; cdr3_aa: CSARIGGNQPQHF
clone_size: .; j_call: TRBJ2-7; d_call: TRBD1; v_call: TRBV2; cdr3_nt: TGTGCCAGCAGCGAGGACAGGGACTACGAGCAGTACTTC; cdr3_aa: CASSEDRDYEQYF
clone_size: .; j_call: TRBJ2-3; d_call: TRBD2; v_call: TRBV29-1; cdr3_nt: TGCAGCGTTGACGGACTAGGTAGAACAGATACGCAGTATTTT; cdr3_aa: CSVDGLGRTDTQYF
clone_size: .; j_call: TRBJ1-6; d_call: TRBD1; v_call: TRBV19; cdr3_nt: TGTGCCAGTAGTCGGGACAGGTTCAGTTCACCCCTCCACTTT; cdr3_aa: CASSRDRFSSPLHF
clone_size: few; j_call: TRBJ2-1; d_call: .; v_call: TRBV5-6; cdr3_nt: TGTGCCAGCAGTCCCCTAGGAGGAGCTTTCACCACCGATGAGCAGTTCTTC; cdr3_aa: CASSPLGGAFTTDEQFF
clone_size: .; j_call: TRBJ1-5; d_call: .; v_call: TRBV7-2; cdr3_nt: TGTGCCAGCAGCTTACGGGACTCCACTACGAATCAGCCCCAGCATTTT; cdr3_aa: CASSLRDSTTNQPQHF
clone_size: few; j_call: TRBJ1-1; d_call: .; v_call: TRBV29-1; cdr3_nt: TGCAGCGTTGGGACGGTGAACACTGAAGCTTTCTTT; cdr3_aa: CSVGTVNTEAFF
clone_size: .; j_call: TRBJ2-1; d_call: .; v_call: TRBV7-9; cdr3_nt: TGTGCCAGCAGCACCCCCATGCGGGGCGCGTCGGGCAATGAGCAGTTCTTC; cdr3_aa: CASSTPMRGASGNEQFF
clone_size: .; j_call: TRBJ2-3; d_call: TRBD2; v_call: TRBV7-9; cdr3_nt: TGTGCCAGCAGCTTCGAGCGGGGGGGCACAGATACGCAGTATTTT; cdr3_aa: CASSFERGGTDTQYF
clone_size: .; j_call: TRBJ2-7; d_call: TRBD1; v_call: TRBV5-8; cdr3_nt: TGTGCCAGCAGCTCCACCGGGACAGGGGCCAACTCCTACGAGCAGTACTTC; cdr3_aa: CASSSTGTGANSYEQYF
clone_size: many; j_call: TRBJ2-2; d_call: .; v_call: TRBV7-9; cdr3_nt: TGTGCCAGCAGCCACAGGCCGACGAACACCGGGGAGCTGTTTTTT; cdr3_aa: CASSHRPTNTGELFF
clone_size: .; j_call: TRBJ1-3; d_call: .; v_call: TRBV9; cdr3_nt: TGTGCCGGCAGCGAAGGTGTCAGCTCTGGAAACACCATATATTTT; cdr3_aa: CAGSEGVSSGNTIYF